These 17 T cell receptor beta chains were all obtained from the same sample, sequenced in a study of breast tumors, draining lymph nodes, adjacent tissues. Samples came from axillary lymph nodes draining the breast cancer. From the multiplex PCR reads, TCRdb called clonotypes with MiXCR, one entry per CDR3 protein. The sample records 250,000 or so distinct CDR3 sequences, around 30% being singletons. Sequencing was done on a sample of axillary lymph node tissue. These receptors were collected from a female donor with breast cancer. Some clones in this sample may be carry-over from other donors' samples.

This chain uses TRBV12-3 or TRBV12-4 with TRBJ1-2; 7 bases align to TRBD1. Trimming cost V 2 bases and J 6 bases; bases outside gene matches: 12. The CDR3 has 16 amino acids. This chain's CDR3 is CASSLRGGYTTHGYTF. CDR3 DNA: TGTGCCAGCAGTTTAAGAGGGGGCTATACAACCCATGGCTACACCTTC.

The chain combines TRBV11-3 with TRBJ2-1; 16 nucleotides line up with TRBD2. Germline CDR1 and CDR2: SGHNT and YENEEA. CDR3 length: 18 residues. V gave up 5 bases and J gave up 1 base; unmatched junction bases: 5. CDR3 nucleotides: TGTGCCAGCAGCCCCCAGGGACTAGCGGGAGGGTCCTACAATGAGCAGTTCTTC. This gives the protein CASSPQGLAGGSYNEQFF.

This chain uses TRBV7-2 with TRBJ2-6; D is unresolved. The ends were cut back, 5 bases at V and 4 bases at J, with 9 bases in the middle. From germline, CDR1 is SGHTA and CDR2 FQGNSA. This CDR3 is 14 amino acids long. The CDR3 region has the DNA TGTGCCAGCAGCGTGGACGGCGGGGCCAACGTCCTGACTTTC. As protein: CASSVDGGANVLTF.

This clonotype was recorded only once. This may be a read error, as it is one base from a much larger clone. The chain employs TRBV30 and TRBJ2-5, with D perhaps given as TRBD1 or TRBD2 (5 bases each). The length of the CDR3 is 15 residues. In germline, CDR1 is GTSNPN, CDR2 SVGIG (reference sequence). CDR3 sequence: CAWRGDLPGQGTQYF. The CDR3, as DNA: TGTGCCTGGAGGGGGGACCTTCCCGGCCAAGGGACCCAGTACTTC.

The V call is TRBV5-4, the J call TRBJ2-7; D not resolved. CDR1 is SGHNT, CDR2 YYREEE, per germline (reference sequence). The CDR3 is made up of 15 amino acids. The germline V and J ends were trimmed by 0 bases and 2 bases, with 12 bases remaining between them. CDR3 sequence (DNA): TGTGCCAGCAGCTTGGGCCTTGCCCCCCCCTACGAGCAGTACTTC. This translates into CASSLGLAPPYEQYF.

Of note for this clonotype: Germline is not matched at one junction end, which may reflect a read error. The J gene is TRBJ2-7, the V gene TRBV28, with 8 bases fitting TRBD2. The CDR3 is 15 amino acids. Germline assignment: CDR1 MDHEN and CDR2 SYDVKM. This CDR3 reads CTSSLISGAKHEQYF. CDR3 nucleotide sequence: TGTACCAGCAGTCTCATTAGCGGGGCCAAGCACGAGCAGTACTTC.

This clonotype was seen at least ten times. J is TRBJ2-3 and V is TRBV29-1, with D maybe TRBD2 (5 bases). The CDR3 spans 12 residues. In germline, CDR1 is SQVTM, CDR2 ANQGSEA. Between the trimmed V and J ends, which lost 7 bases and 6 bases, there was a span of 14 bases. The DNA for the CDR3 is TGCAGCGCTCGGGATGGTTTGGATACGCAGTATTTT. It codes for CSARDGLDTQYF.

To note about this clonotype: This may stem from a read error, because a much larger clone lies one nucleotide away. In nucleotides, the CDR3 is TGTGCCAGCAGCCTCCGAGCGGGAGCTCCAGATACGCAGTATTTT. It translates to CASSLRAGAPDTQYF. V usage is TRBV11-3 and J usage is TRBJ2-3; 8 nucleotides match TRBD2. The CDR3 runs 15 residues. Trimming at V came to 5 bases and at J to 4 bases, leaving 8 bases not matched to a gene. Germline V gene lookup returns CDR1 SGHNT and CDR2 YENEEA.

This clonotype showed up many times. This chain links TRBV4-3 with TRBJ1-2; TRBD1 matches at 7 bases. V lost 3 bases and J lost 0; bases outside the gene matches: 7. Germline CDR1 LGHNA, CDR2 YSLEER. CDR3 size: 16 residues. DNA of the CDR3: TGCGCCAGCAGCCAGGTGACAGGGATAGCTAACTATGGCTACACCTTC. Its protein is CASSQVTGIANYGYTF.

As concerns this clonotype: A clone one base away is much larger, so this may be a read error. V gene TRBV20-1 combines with J gene TRBJ2-5, with 10 bases aligning to TRBD2. CDR3 length: 14 amino acids. Germline V gene lookup returns CDR1 DFQATT and CDR2 SNEGSKA (reference sequence). Trimming cost V 5 bases and J 3 bases; bases outside gene matches: 6. CDR3 amino acids: CSAGVAGGKETQYF. In nucleotides, the CDR3 is TGCAGTGCTGGAGTAGCGGGAGGAAAAGAGACCCAGTACTTC.

This clonotype was found many times. The chain is built from TRBV10-2 and TRBJ2-1; D not resolved. Germline CDR1 reads WSHSY; CDR2 reads SAAADI. V was clipped by 3 bases and J by 5 bases, with 11 bases between them. CDR3 length: 14 residues. The CDR3 DNA sequence: TGCGCCAGCAGTGACCCCCCCAATAACAATGAGCAGTTCTTC. The encoded protein is CASSDPPNNNEQFF.

The CDR3 here is CASNAGGNGYTF. The CDR3 region has the DNA TGTGCTAGTAATGCGGGCGGCAATGGCTACACCTTC. The V and J genes are TRBV5-6 and TRBJ1-2; no reliable D call. The length of the CDR3 is 12 residues. CDR1 is SGHDT and CDR2 is YYEEEE in the germline V gene.

This clonotype came up a few times. This may come from a read error, since a much larger clone is one base off. V is TRBV7-8 and J is TRBJ2-3, with a possible D match to TRBD1 (5 bases). The CDR3 totals 15 residues. CDR1 is SGHVS and CDR2 is FQNEAQ in the germline V gene. The CDR3 coding sequence is TGTGCCAGCAGCTTAATTAGGTCTTTCACAGGTACGCAGTATTTT. This translates into CASSLIRSFTGTQYF.

Ten or more counts support this clonotype. This chain connects TRBV11-1 to TRBJ2-6; TRBD1 matches at 8 bases. Losses at the gene ends were 5 bases for V and 4 bases for J; bases not matched to a gene: 4. The CDR3 spans 15 residues. The germline gives CDR1 SGHAT, CDR2 FQDESV (reference sequence). CDR3 protein: CASSQDRAGANVLTF. The CDR3 DNA sequence: TGTGCCAGCAGCCAGGACAGGGCGGGGGCCAACGTCCTGACTTTC.

This clonotype came up once. The rearrangement uses TRBV2 and TRBJ2-5; D may match TRBD1 or TRBD2 (5 bases each). The CDR3 is made up of 11 amino acids. CDR1 is SNHLY and CDR2 is FYNNEI in the germline V gene. Trimming left V 9 bases short and J 3 bases short, with 8 bases between. In nucleotides, the CDR3 is TGTGCCAGGGGGACGGAAGAGACCCAGTACTTC. Its protein is CARGTEETQYF.

This clonotype was seen repeatedly, ten times or more. The rearrangement uses TRBV20-1 and TRBJ2-1; 8 bases map to TRBD2. Germline V lookup: CDR1 DFQATT, CDR2 SNEGSKA (reference sequence). Germline trimming cut 3 bases from V and 5 bases from J; bases unmatched to any gene: 9. This CDR3 is built from 15 residues. The CDR3 loop reads CSARPPGLVHNEQFF. DNA for the CDR3: TGCAGTGCTAGGCCTCCGGGACTAGTCCACAATGAGCAGTTCTTC.

In regard to this clonotype: A read error may account for a junction end that differs from germline. The chain joins TRBV29-1 to TRBJ2-6; D unclear. The CDR3 consists of 11 residues. Germline V lookup: CDR1 SQVTM, CDR2 ANQGSEA. The CDR3 spells CSVEIVGTEAF. CDR3 nucleotide sequence: TGCAGCGTTGAGATTGTTGGTACTGAAGCTTTC.